One sample yielded the 4 T cell receptor beta chains listed below, sequenced in a study of T cells after yellow fever vaccination. TCRdb redid the calling of the 5' RACE reads with MiXCR, one entry per CDR3 protein. The table records about 240,000 distinct CDR3 sequences, approximately 3.8% of them present only once. Material: PBMCs, obtained 15 days after the yellow fever booster vaccination. The source of these receptors is a young man who received the YFV17D yellow fever vaccine.

This clonotype was recorded many times. The chain is built from TRBV11-2 and TRBJ2-7; 7 bases are a match to TRBD1. The CDR3 consists of 14 residues. Per the germline V gene, CDR1 is SGHAT and CDR2 is FQNNGV. V lost 1 base, J lost 4 bases, and 4 bases stayed unmatched. CDR3 bases: TGTGCCAGCAGCTTAGGAGGGACAGCGTACGAGCAGTACGTC. Residues: CASSLGGTAYEQYV.

This clonotype has a handful of counts. The chain links TRBV20-1 to TRBJ2-1, with 11 bases identical to TRBD1. In germline, CDR1 is DFQATT, CDR2 SNEGSKA (reference sequence). The CDR3 contains 16 residues. The ends lost 3 bases at V and 8 bases at J; junction bases unmatched: 12. The DNA of the CDR3 is TGCAGTGCTAGTCCCGCTAGGACAGGGGGCTTCGATGAGCAGTTCTTC. Amino acid sequence: CSASPARTGGFDEQFF.

In its sample, this clonotype was seen many times. The rearrangement links TRBV6-5 to TRBJ2-4; maybe TRBD2 (5 bases). V was clipped by 0 bases and J by 2 bases, with 11 bases between them. The CDR3 sequence is 16 residues long. The germline V gene encodes CDR1 MNHEY and CDR2 SVGAGI. CDR3 region: CASSYSGVGTKNIQYF. For the CDR3, the DNA is TGTGCCAGCAGTTACTCTGGGGTCGGGACCAAAAACATTCAGTACTTC.

The table lists this clonotype with many counts. The chain carries TRBV28 and TRBJ2-5; TRBD1 is a possible D gene (6 bases). The V end was cut by 6 bases, the J end by 5 bases, with 16 bases between. The CDR3 is 14 residues long. In germline, CDR1 is MDHEN, CDR2 SYDVKM. Here the CDR3 reads CASRGRGRWETQYF. CDR3 bases: TGTGCCAGCAGGGGAAGGGGGAGATGGGAGACCCAGTACTTC.